Listed below are T cell receptor beta chains from one sample, sequenced in a study of regulatory T cells in long-lasting Graves disease. TCRdb used MiXCR to reprocess the multiplex PCR reads, holding one entry per CDR3 protein. The repertoire holds over 300,000 distinct CDR3 sequences, with about 14% as singletons. The sample was peripheral blood mononuclear cells (PBMCs), taken at new diagnosis, from a patient treated with antithyroid drugs. The receptors originated from a female donor with Graves disease. The CDR3 runs from the conserved cysteine through the conserved F or W. A D gene is named only where the DNA matches it firmly. The size of a clone is reported for some rows only, either as once, few or many, or as a class for expanded clones.

v_gene	abundance	j_gene	d_gene	CDR3aa	CDR3nt
TRBV12-3/TRBV12-4	NA	TRBJ2-3	TRBD2	CASSRGLAEGIDTQYF	TGTGCCAGCAGTCGCGGCCTAGCGGAGGGGATAGATACGCAGTATTTT
TRBV28	NA	TRBJ1-2	TRBD1	CASTGQGANGYTF	TGTGCCAGTACCGGGCAGGGGGCCAATGGCTACACCTTC
TRBV13	many	TRBJ1-1	NA	CASRSGGNTEAFF	TGTGCCAGCCGGTCCGGGGGGAACACTGAAGCTTTCTTT
TRBV6-1	NA	TRBJ1-3	NA	CASSEAPGTGNTIYF	TGTGCCAGCAGTGAAGCACCAGGGACTGGAAACACCATATATTTT
TRBV12-5	NA	TRBJ1-5	TRBD1	CASGLVIGQGARQPQHF	TGTGCTAGTGGTTTGGTAATTGGACAGGGGGCACGTCAGCCCCAGCATTTT
TRBV29-1	NA	TRBJ1-1	NA	CSVCRDLNTEAFF	TGCAGCGTTTGCAGGGATTTGAACACTGAAGCTTTCTTT
TRBV14	NA	TRBJ2-1	NA	CASSQGITNNEQFF	TGTGCCAGCAGCCAGGGGATAACCAACAATGAGCAGTTCTTC
TRBV12-3/TRBV12-4	many	TRBJ2-7	TRBD1	CASSAGQGSYEQYF	TGTGCCAGCAGCGCGGGACAGGGGTCCTACGAGCAGTACTTC
TRBV30	NA	TRBJ2-1	NA	CAWSLADEQFF	TGTGCCTGGAGCCTAGCTGATGAGCAGTTCTTC
TRBV29-1	many	TRBJ2-7	TRBD1	CSVDSSGGQEGYGAYEQYF	TGCAGCGTTGACAGTTCAGGGGGACAGGAAGGATACGGTGCCTACGAGCAGTACTTC
TRBV20-1	many	TRBJ2-5	TRBD2	CSARDLAGVLETQYF	TGCAGTGCTAGAGATCTAGCGGGGGTTTTGGAGACCCAGTACTTC
TRBV5-1	many	TRBJ2-1	NA	CASRLDFPSSYNEQFF	TGCGCCAGCCGTTTAGACTTTCCGAGCTCCTACAATGAGCAGTTCTTC
TRBV7-9	NA	TRBJ1-1	TRBD1	CASSRTGGNLEAFF	TGTGCCAGCAGTCGGACAGGGGGGAATCTTGAAGCTTTCTTT
TRBV6-9	many	TRBJ1-4	NA	CASSYTPATNEKLFF	TGTGCCAGCAGTTACACTCCTGCAACTAATGAAAAACTGTTTTTT
TRBV12-5	NA	TRBJ1-3	NA	CASGLGQRRNTIYF	TGTGCTAGTGGTTTGGGGCAAAGAAGAAACACCATATATTTT
TRBV7-9	many	TRBJ1-6	NA	CASSFRFRQSQNSPLHF	TGTGCCAGCAGCTTCAGATTTCGACAGAGCCAGAATTCACCCCTCCACTTT
TRBV7-9	many	TRBJ2-2	NA	CASSFNGGSNTGELFF	TGTGCCAGCAGTTTCAACGGGGGATCGAACACCGGGGAGCTGTTTTTT
TRBV11-2	many	TRBJ1-1	NA	CASSFHFRVGGNTEAFF	TGTGCCAGCAGCTTCCACTTCAGGGTTGGGGGAAACACTGAAGCTTTCTTT
TRBV20-1	NA	TRBJ2-7	TRBD2	CSASGTSGIRSYEQYF	TGCAGTGCGTCGGGGACTAGCGGGATTCGCTCCTACGAGCAGTACTTC
TRBV5-1	many	TRBJ2-1	TRBD1	CASSFSPWQDRGYNEQFF	TGCGCCAGCAGTTTTTCTCCCTGGCAGGACAGGGGCTACAATGAGCAGTTCTTC
TRBV6-2/TRBV6-3	NA	TRBJ2-7	TRBD1	CASSYSQGAYEQYF	TGTGCCAGCAGTTACTCACAGGGGGCCTACGAGCAGTACTTC
TRBV2	many	TRBJ2-5	TRBD2	CASSRTSVETQYF	TGTGCCAGCAGTCGGACTAGCGTAGAGACCCAGTACTTC
TRBV6-1	NA	TRBJ1-6	NA	CASSLGTYYSPLHF	TGTGCCAGCAGCCTAGGGACCTACTATTCACCCCTCCACTTT
TRBV4-3	many	TRBJ2-1	NA	CASRQTISSNEQFF	TGCGCCAGCAGACAGACTATTTCCTCCAATGAGCAGTTCTTC
TRBV2	many	TRBJ2-7	TRBD2	CASSGSSGSRSYEQYF	TGTGCCAGCTCTGGTTCTAGCGGGAGTCGATCCTACGAGCAGTACTTC
TRBV2	many	TRBJ2-5	TRBD1	CASSEGDRRETQYF	TGTGCCAGCAGTGAAGGGGACAGAAGGGAGACCCAGTACTTC
TRBV27	many	TRBJ1-5	NA	CASSLGVGGQPQHF	TGTGCCAGCAGTTTGGGGGTTGGAGGTCAGCCCCAGCATTTT
TRBV9	many	TRBJ2-1	NA	CASSVAGVSSYNEQFF	TGTGCCAGCAGCGTAGCAGGGGTGAGCTCCTACAATGAGCAGTTCTTC
TRBV10-2	NA	TRBJ1-2	NA	CASSDPGPGPTCDTF	TGCGCCAGCAGTGATCCTGGGCCAGGGCCGACATGCGACACCTTC
TRBV29-1	many	TRBJ1-5	NA	CSVGTTDQPQHF	TGCAGCGTAGGGACCACCGATCAGCCCCAGCATTTT
TRBV7-9	many	TRBJ2-5	NA	CASSFGRGAFQETQYF	TGTGCCAGCAGCTTCGGTCGGGGGGCCTTCCAAGAGACCCAGTACTTC
TRBV9	NA	TRBJ2-1	TRBD2	CASSAGTSGYEQFF	TGTGCCAGCAGCGCTGGGACTAGCGGGTACGAGCAGTTCTTC
TRBV9	NA	TRBJ2-5	TRBD1	CASSAPGGTLGTQYF	TGTGCCAGCAGCGCTCCAGGGGGTACCCTGGGGACCCAGTACTTC
TRBV27	few	TRBJ2-3	TRBD2	CASSPPSGRALRTQYF	TGTGCCAGCAGTCCACCTAGCGGGAGGGCGCTAAGGACGCAGTATTTT
TRBV6-2/TRBV6-3	many	TRBJ2-3	TRBD2	CASSLRTSGSLRADTQYF	TGTGCCAGCAGTCTCCGGACTAGCGGGAGCCTCCGGGCGGATACGCAGTATTTT
TRBV6-1	many	TRBJ2-7	TRBD1	CASSQWGDRKPYEQYF	TGTGCCAGCAGCCAGTGGGGGGACAGGAAACCCTACGAGCAGTACTTC
TRBV11-3	many	TRBJ2-1	TRBD2	CASSLDLGSGGLNEQFF	TGTGCCAGCAGCTTAGATCTTGGTAGCGGGGGTCTCAATGAGCAGTTCTTC
TRBV12-3/TRBV12-4	few	TRBJ1-2	TRBD1	CASSLRQGGFYYGYTF	TGTGCCAGCAGTTTAAGACAGGGTGGTTTCTACTATGGCTACACCTTC
TRBV4-1	NA	TRBJ2-5	NA	CASSQGSGATQETQYF	TGCGCCAGCAGCCAAGGGAGTGGAGCCACACAAGAGACCCAGTACTTC
TRBV5-6	many	TRBJ2-7	TRBD1	CASSSSGQVSYEQYF	TGTGCCAGCAGCTCTTCGGGACAGGTCTCCTACGAGCAGTACTTC
TRBV12-3/TRBV12-4	few	TRBJ2-2	NA	CASSLLGGTGELFF	TGTGCCAGCAGTTTGCTGGGGGGCACCGGGGAGCTGTTTTTT
TRBV7-3	NA	TRBJ2-1	TRBD1	CASALLGTDSYNEQFF	TGTGCCAGCGCCCTATTGGGGACAGACTCCTACAATGAGCAGTTCTTC
TRBV10-3	many	TRBJ1-5	TRBD1	CAISAGGMDQPQHF	TGTGCCATCAGTGCAGGGGGAATGGATCAGCCCCAGCATTTT
TRBV20-1	many	TRBJ1-1	NA	CSARDTQLTEAFF	TGCAGTGCTAGAGATACGCAGCTCACTGAAGCTTTCTTT
TRBV30	NA	TRBJ2-1	NA	CAGGGGGSYDEQFF	TGTGCCGGAGGGGGGGGAGGCTCCTACGATGAGCAGTTCTTC